This T cell receptor beta chain came from a study of blood T cells in healthy people across ages (dated by TCRdb to the mid-2010s). Notes on the research overall: Template switching captured roughly one uniquely barcoded TCR beta cDNA molecule per two T cells in model experiments. The study measured age-related changes in TCR beta repertoire diversity using deep sequencing normalized with unique cDNA molecular identifiers. Donors were grouped into four age groups: young (average 16 years), middle-aged (around 39), aged (about 60) and long-lived (approximately 78). To avoid experimental bias, donors of different ages were randomly spread across the sequencing lanes. Using the same blood draw, the study looked at two additional independent replicas of 1 million unique cDNA reads for two donors, one aged 18 to 29 and the other aged 80 or older. The study at large found these results: As age increased, observed TCR beta diversity per million T cells dropped in a roughly linear way, and a significant reduction was already evident by age around 41. Since profiling was done on bulk unsorted PBMCs, naive and antigen-experienced compartments could not be conclusively compared. Compared with the aged group, more naive CD4+ T cells, fewer expanded clones and increased TCR diversity were shown by the long-lived group, suggesting age selection. The percentage of naive T cells measured by flow cytometry correlated strongly with observed TCR beta diversity. Estimates of total diversity based on one million sequenced T cells were considered lower bounds and underestimates. Because the CMV infection status of the donors was unknown, age-related changes in expanded clonotypes may potentially have been confounded.

The library was obtained by 5' RACE. Sequencing was carried out with an Illumina HiSeq 2500. A second PCR of roughly 6 to 11 cycles was run with a J-beta primer mix and a sample-barcoded 5' primer. A unique molecular identifier was introduced onto each TCR beta cDNA molecule by a template-switch 5' adaptor carrying 12 random nucleotides. At least 2.5 million CDR3-containing paired-end reads were obtained from each sample. The Mint cDNA synthesis kit, primed by a TRBC-specific oligonucleotide, was used to synthesize first-strand cDNA from all RNA. Following uracil-DNA glycosylase treatment, all cDNA underwent a first 18-cycle PCR with the universal primers M1SS and BC2_uni_R. The study's processing was this. For normalization, 1 million high-quality reads were randomly selected from each sample, with every read carrying a distinct molecular identifier. Instead of being binned into consensus sequences, reads that shared molecular identifiers were thrown out. MiTCR, set to a Q25 quality threshold and the strictest error-elimination algorithm, was used for CDR3 identification, clonotype clustering and error correction. A nonparametric unseen species model with Euler transformation was used to estimate a lower bound on total TCR beta diversity. The public reads were run again by TCRdb, first through fastp at Q25 and then through MiXCR, and only productive beta chains were kept. Rows are combined by CDR3 protein, so each entry shows the most common genes and DNA. For this entry, the V and J calls and clone size follow TCRdb and not the study's own pipeline. For this sample there are 910,000 or so distinct CDR3 sequences; roughly 47% appear just once. The top ten clones comprise over 20% of the sample.

For this clonotype: No cognate antigen has been identified for it. Qualities for individual bases were not recorded, and no much larger clone is one base off.

The donors were roughly 39 Caucasian individuals from Russia, aged about 6 to 100 years, who were systemically healthy. Approximately 10 milliliters of peripheral blood were collected from each donor into EDTA-treated Vacutainer tubes. Ficoll-Paque density-gradient centrifugation was used to isolate PBMCs, with at least 7 million per sample. Total RNA was extracted from PBMCs with Trizol reagent, with at least 5 micrograms obtained per sample. Naive CD45RAhigh/CD27high T cell percentages were measured by flow cytometry on a PBMC aliquot from every donor. From cysteine to phenylalanine, the CDR3 is 11 amino acids long. Only the CDR3 DNA stays, 33 bases, in frame from base 1. The junction carries 14 bases between V and J, which are trimmed by 3 bases and 11 bases respectively. CDR1 and CDR2 (DFQATT, SNEGSKA) derive from the germline V gene (reference sequence).

The source of this sequence is an older woman in good health. The chain links TRBV20-1 with TRBJ2-7; no D gene is confidently identified. Sequenced input: blood. The DNA is TGCAGTGCTAGGTCCTCGACCCAGGAGTACTTC. Its translation is CSARSSTQEYF.